A selection of T cell receptor beta chains follows, all from one sample in a study of control samples from healthy donors and cancer patients. The data were produced by immunoSEQ multiplex PCR, yet TCRdb's version contains in-frame clones alone and is incomplete. The data contain 85,000 to 95,000 clones, 88% of them singletons. Sequencing was carried out using blood. The receptors derive from a woman aged 70-85 years in good health. Each CDR3 is given with its conserved first and last residue. A clone size is listed for some rows: how often the clone was seen (once, few, many), or a class if it is expanded.

clone_size v_call cdr3_aa
. TRBV19 CASSIGGYQETQYF
. TRBV10-3 CAIRGEGKVEAFF
few TRBV30 CAWTIKTGEGSPLHF
. TRBV7-2 CASTLGQDQPQHF
. TRBV30 CAWRTDGFNSPLHF
. TRBV9 CASSVGTGSNTEAFF
. TRBV21-1 CASSLNPYRGKETQYF
. TRBV9 CASSVTSGGPDTQYF
once TRBV11-2 CASSLGERTEAFF
. TRBV5-1 CAGGRVRLVSGNTIYF
. TRBV14 CASSLRGTGELFF
. TRBV25-1 CASRSQGLDGYTF
. TRBV27 CASSFSRTGTRSSYEQYF
. TRBV24-1 CATSGLRLTLGYEQYF
. TRBV2 CASRSGPSYGYTF
. TRBV4-2 CASDEMGTSGNTIYF
. TRBV30 CAWSGRFGEKLFF
. TRBV7-9 CASSPREGPGEKLFF
few TRBV18 CASSPRGQGVIQETQYF
. TRBV5-1 CASSTTDSTNTEAFF
. TRBV9 CASSFWDRGQSGANVLTF
. TRBV6-1 CASSATRTGGYNEQFF
. TRBV4-1 CASSQRQFLNEKLFF
. TRBV3-1/TRBV3-2 CASSPLVNTEAFF
. TRBV19 CATNGRTEAFF
. TRBV14 CASSQDRTGFGTIYF
few TRBV2 CASSARSSRGSGNTIYF
. TRBV5-1 CASSLPGRANVLTF
. TRBV2 CASSSRGLAGAGTQYF
. TRBV11-2 CASSYGIGEKLFF
. TRBV10-3 CAISGAPQGGETQYF
. TRBV18 CASSPTENTEAFF
. TRBV7-9 CASSRGGLGYGYTF
. TRBV12-3/TRBV12-4 CASSLQIYEQYF
. TRBV19 CASSIPGQDANYGYTF
. TRBV11-2 CASSSSKVSNYGYTF
. TRBV27 CASSLSVAGAETQYF
. TRBV5-1 CASRMDRANTEAFF
. TRBV29-1 CSVQFTGTSEQYF
. TRBV5-6 CASSTGQSNGYTF
. TRBV2 CASRLASNTGELFF
. TRBV10-3 CAISTGDRGNTEAFF
. TRBV4-1 CASSPRTSGGEETQYF
once TRBV27 CASSLSASGRVIGELFF
once TRBV4-1 CASSQDMASQPQHF
. TRBV27 CASGLAGLPYNEQFF
. TRBV19 CASSVNTEAFF
. TRBV6-5 CASSLNRGSTYEQYF